This T cell receptor (beta chain) was found in a study of blood T cell repertoires in COVID-19. The wider study: The origin of the acute and convalescent COVID-19 samples was the United States, Italy and Spain. PBMCs, B-cell-depleted T cells, or T cells provided the cDNA or gDNA that made up the material.

This CDR3 spans 19 amino acids. Trimming cost V 1 base and J 5 bases; bases outside gene matches: 16. CDR1 and CDR2 (germline): MGHRA, YSYEKL. In the source study's methods: Using reference gene primer amplification, nucleated cell counts were estimated. TCRdb keeps only in-frame clones here, not all; method: immunoSEQ multiplex PCR. V, J and clone size reflect that table, while D and trimming were determined from the DNA. Among 100,000 or so clones listed, 72% were seen once. Sequencing used peripheral blood. The chain joins TRBV4-1 to TRBJ2-2; 7 nucleotides match TRBD1. This TCR was sampled from a woman aged 80 or over with acute or convalescent COVID-19. The CDR3 sequence is CASSQGGDRASLRTGELFF. In nucleotides, the CDR3 is TGCGCCAGCAGCCAAGGTGGAGACAGGGCCAGTCTCCGGACCGGGGAGCTGTTTTTT.